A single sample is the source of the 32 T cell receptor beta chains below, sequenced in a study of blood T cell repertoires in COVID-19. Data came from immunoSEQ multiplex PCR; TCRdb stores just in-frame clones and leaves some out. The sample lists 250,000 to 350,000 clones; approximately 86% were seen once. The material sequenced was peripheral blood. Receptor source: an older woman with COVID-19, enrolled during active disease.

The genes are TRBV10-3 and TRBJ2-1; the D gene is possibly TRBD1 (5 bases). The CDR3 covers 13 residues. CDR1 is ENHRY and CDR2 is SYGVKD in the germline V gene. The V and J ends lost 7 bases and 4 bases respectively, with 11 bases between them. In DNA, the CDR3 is TGTGCCATCACGCAGGGTCCGTACAATGAGCAGTTCTTC. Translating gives CAITQGPYNEQFF.

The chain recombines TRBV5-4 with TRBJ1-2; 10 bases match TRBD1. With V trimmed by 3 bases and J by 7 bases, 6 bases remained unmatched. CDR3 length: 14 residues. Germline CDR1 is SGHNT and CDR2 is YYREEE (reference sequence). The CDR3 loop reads CASSSDRQGAGYTF. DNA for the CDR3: TGTGCCAGCAGCTCGGACAGACAGGGGGCTGGCTACACCTTC.

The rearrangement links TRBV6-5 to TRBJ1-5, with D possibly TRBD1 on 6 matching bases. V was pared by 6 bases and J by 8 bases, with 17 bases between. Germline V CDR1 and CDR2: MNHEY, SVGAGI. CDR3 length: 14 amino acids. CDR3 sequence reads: CASRRMDSPEPQHF. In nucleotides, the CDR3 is TGTGCCAGCAGAAGAATGGACAGCCCTGAGCCCCAGCATTTT.

The CDR3 here is CAWSVLSGESGELFF. The DNA for the CDR3 is TGTGCCTGGAGTGTACTCAGCGGGGAGTCCGGGGAGCTGTTTTTT. The V gene is TRBV30, the J gene TRBJ2-2, with 7 bases matching TRBD2. The CDR3 contains 15 residues. Germline V gene sequence: CDR1 GTSNPN, CDR2 SVGIG (reference sequence). The V segment lost 0 bases and the J segment 6 bases; nucleotides outside the gene matches: 7. Full variable domain (outside the CDR3, taken from reference TRBV30 and TRBJ2-2): SQTIHQWPATLVQPVGSPLSLECTVEGTSNPNLYWYRQAAGRGLQLLFYSVGIGQISSEVPQNLSASRPQDRQFILSSKKLLLSDSGFYLCAWSVLSGESGELFFGEGSRLTVL.

The CDR3 protein is CASSYSDSSYEQYF. The CDR3 DNA reads as TGTGCCAGCAGTTACTCAGACAGCTCCTACGAGCAGTACTTC. The chain carries TRBV6-6 and TRBJ2-7, with D perhaps matching TRBD1 (5 bases). This CDR3 has 14 amino acids. Between the trimmed V and J ends, which lost 0 bases and 0 bases, there was a span of 6 bases. In germline, CDR1 is MNHNY, CDR2 SVGAGI (reference sequence).

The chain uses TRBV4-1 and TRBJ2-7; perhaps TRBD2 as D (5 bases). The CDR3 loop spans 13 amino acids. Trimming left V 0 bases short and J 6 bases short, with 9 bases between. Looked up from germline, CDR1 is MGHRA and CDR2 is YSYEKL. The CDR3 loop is CASSQEAVAEQYF. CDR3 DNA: TGCGCCAGCAGCCAAGAAGCGGTCGCCGAGCAGTACTTC.

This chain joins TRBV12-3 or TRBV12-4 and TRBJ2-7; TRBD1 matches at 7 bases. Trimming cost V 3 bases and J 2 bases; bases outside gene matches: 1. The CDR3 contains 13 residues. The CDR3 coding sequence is TGTGCCAGCAGTTTGGGACAGACCTACGAGCAGTACTTC. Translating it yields CASSLGQTYEQYF.

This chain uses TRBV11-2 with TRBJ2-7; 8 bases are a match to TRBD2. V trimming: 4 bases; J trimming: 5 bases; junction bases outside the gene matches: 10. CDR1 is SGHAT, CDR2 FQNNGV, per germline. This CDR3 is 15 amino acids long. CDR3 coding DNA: TGTGCCAGCAGCTACGGACTAGCAGGTTTCGACGAGCAGTACTTC. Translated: CASSYGLAGFDEQYF.

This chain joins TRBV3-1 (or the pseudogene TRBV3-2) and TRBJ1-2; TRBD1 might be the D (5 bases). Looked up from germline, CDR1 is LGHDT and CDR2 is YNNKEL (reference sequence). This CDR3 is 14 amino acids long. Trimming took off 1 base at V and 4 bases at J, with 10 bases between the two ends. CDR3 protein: CASSQAGGSYGYTF. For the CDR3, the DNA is TGTGCCAGCAGCCAAGCTGGGGGGAGCTATGGCTACACCTTC.

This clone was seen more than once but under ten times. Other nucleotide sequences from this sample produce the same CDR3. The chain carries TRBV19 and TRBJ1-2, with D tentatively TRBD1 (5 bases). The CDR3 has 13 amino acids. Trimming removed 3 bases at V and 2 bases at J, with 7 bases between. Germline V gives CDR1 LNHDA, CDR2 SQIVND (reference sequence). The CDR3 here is CASSISGNYGYTF. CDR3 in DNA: TGTGCCAGTAGTATTTCAGGGAACTATGGCTACACCTTC.

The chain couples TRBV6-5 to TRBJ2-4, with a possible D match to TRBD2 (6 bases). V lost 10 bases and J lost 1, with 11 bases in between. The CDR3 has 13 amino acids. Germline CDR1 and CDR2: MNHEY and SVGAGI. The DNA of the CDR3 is TGTGCCACGCGGGGCGTGGCCAAAAACATTCAGTACTTC. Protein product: CATRGVAKNIQYF.

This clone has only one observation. This CDR3 is CASSLSVRQGYNEQFF. DNA of the CDR3: TGCGCCAGCAGCTTGAGCGTCCGACAGGGGTACAATGAGCAGTTCTTC. V and J are TRBV5-1 and TRBJ2-1; TRBD1 matches 8 bases. In germline, CDR1 is SGHRS, CDR2 YFSETQ. The CDR3 consists of 16 residues. The V segment lost 1 base and the J segment 4 bases; nucleotides outside the gene matches: 7.

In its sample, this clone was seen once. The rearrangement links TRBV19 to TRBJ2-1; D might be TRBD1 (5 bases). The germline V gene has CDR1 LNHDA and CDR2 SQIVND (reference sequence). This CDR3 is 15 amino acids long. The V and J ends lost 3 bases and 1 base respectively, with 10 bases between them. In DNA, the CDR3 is TGTGCCAGTAGTATGGCCCAGGGTTCCTACAATGAGCAGTTCTTC. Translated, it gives CASSMAQGSYNEQFF.

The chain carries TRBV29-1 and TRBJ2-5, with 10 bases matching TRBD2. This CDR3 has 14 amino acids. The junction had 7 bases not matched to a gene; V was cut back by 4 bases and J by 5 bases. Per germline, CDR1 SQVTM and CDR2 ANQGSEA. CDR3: CSVAEAGGPETQYF. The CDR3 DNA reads TGCAGCGTTGCGGAAGCGGGGGGGCCGGAGACCCAGTACTTC. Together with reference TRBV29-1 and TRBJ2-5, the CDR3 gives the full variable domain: SAVISQKPSRDICQRGTSLTIQCQVDSQVTMMFWYRQQPGQSLTLIATANQGSEATYESGFVIDKFPISRPNLTFSTLTVSNMSPEDSSIYLCSVAEAGGPETQYFGPGTRLLVL.

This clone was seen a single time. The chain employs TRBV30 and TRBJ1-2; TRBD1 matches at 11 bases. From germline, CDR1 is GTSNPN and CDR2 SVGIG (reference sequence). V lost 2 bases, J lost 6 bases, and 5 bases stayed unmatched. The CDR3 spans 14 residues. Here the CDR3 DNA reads TGTGCCTGGAGTCCGGGACAGGGGGTCCATGGCTACACCTTC. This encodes CAWSPGQGVHGYTF.

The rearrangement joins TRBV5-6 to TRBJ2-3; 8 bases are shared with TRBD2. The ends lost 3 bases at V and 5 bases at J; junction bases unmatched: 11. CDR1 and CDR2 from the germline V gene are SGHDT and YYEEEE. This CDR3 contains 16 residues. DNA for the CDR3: TGTGCCAGCAGCTGGAACGGGGGGGCCGCCGAAGATACGCAGTATTTT. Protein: CASSWNGGAAEDTQYF.

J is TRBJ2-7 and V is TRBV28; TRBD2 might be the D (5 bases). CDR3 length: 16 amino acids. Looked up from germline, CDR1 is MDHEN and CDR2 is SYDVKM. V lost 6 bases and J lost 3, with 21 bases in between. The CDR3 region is CASRPRSGWRLYEQYF. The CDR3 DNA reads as TGTGCCAGCAGGCCCCGGTCGGGGTGGAGGCTCTACGAGCAGTACTTC.

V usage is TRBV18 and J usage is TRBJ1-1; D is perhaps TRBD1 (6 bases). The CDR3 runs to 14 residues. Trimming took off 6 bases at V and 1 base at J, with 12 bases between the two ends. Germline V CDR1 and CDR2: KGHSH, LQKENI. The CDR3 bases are TGTGCCAGCTCTCCTGGGACACCGAACACTGAAGCTTTCTTT. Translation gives CASSPGTPNTEAFF.

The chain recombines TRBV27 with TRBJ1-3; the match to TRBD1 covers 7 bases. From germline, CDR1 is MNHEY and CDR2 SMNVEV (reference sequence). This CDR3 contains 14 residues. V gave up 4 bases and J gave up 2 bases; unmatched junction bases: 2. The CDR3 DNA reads TGTGCCAGCAGTTCTCAGGGGGCTGGAAACACCATATATTTT. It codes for CASSSQGAGNTIYF.

This chain's CDR3 is CASSEVRTGAGNEKLFF. CDR3 DNA: TGTGCCAGCAGTGAAGTAAGGACAGGGGCCGGTAATGAAAAACTGTTTTTT. The chain employs TRBV6-1 and TRBJ1-4; 9 bases line up with TRBD1. The CDR3 has 17 amino acids. J gave up 4 bases and V 1 base, and 7 bases lay outside the gene matches. Germline V gene lookup returns CDR1 MNHNS and CDR2 SASEGT.

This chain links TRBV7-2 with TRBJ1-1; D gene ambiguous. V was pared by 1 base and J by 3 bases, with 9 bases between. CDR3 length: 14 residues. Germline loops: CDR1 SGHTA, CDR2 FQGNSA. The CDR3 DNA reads TGTGCCAGCAGCTTAGGCGGCAGCTACACTGAAGCTTTCTTT. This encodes CASSLGGSYTEAFF.

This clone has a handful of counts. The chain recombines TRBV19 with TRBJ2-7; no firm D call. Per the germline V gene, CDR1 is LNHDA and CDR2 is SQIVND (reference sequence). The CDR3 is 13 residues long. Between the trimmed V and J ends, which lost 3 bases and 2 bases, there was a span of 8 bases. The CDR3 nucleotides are TGTGCCAGTAGTATGACGGAGACCTACGAGCAGTACTTC. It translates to CASSMTETYEQYF.

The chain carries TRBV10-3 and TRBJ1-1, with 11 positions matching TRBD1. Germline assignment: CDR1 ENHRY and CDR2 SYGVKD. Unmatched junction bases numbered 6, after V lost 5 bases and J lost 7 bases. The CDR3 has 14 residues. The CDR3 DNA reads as TGTGCCATCAGTCCCGGGACAGGGGGAGATGAAGCTTTCTTT. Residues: CAISPGTGGDEAFF.

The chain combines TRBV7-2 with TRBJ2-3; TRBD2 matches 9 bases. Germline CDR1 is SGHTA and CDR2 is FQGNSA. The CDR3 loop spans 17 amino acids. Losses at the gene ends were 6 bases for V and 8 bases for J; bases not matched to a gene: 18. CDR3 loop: CASSPDLPSGVSGTQYF. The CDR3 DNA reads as TGTGCCAGCAGTCCTGACTTACCTAGCGGGGTTTCGGGTACGCAGTATTTT.

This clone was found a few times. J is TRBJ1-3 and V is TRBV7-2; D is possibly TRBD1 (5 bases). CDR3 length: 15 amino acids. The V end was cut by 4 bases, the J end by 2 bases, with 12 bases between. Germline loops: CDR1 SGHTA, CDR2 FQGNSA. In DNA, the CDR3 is TGTGCCAGCAGCTCCCTTGCCAGGGCTGGAAACACCATATATTTT. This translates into CASSSLARAGNTIYF.

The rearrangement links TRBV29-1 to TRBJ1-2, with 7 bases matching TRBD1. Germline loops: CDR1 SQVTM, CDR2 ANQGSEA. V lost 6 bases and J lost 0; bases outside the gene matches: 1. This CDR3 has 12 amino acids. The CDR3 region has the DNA TGCAGCGTCGGACAGGCTAACTATGGCTACACCTTC. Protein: CSVGQANYGYTF.

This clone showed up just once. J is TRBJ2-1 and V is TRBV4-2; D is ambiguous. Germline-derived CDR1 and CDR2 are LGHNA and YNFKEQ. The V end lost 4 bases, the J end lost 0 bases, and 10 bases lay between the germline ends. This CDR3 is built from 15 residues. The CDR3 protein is CASSPSVSSYNEQFF. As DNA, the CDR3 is TGTGCCAGCAGCCCCAGCGTTAGCTCCTACAATGAGCAGTTCTTC.

In DNA, the CDR3 is TGCGCCAGCAGCGAGGTGACAGGGGGGGACACTGAAGCTTTCTTT. Encoded protein: CASSEVTGGDTEAFF. This sequence joins TRBV5-1 and TRBJ1-1; TRBD1 matches at 9 bases. The CDR3 covers 15 residues. CDR1 is SGHRS and CDR2 is YFSETQ in the germline V gene. V trimming: 4 bases; J trimming: 3 bases; junction bases outside the gene matches: 7.

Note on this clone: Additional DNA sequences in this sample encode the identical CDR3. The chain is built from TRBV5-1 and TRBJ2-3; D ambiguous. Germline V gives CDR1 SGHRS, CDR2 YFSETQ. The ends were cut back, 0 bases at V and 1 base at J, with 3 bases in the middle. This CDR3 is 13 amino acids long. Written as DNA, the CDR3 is TGCGCCAGCAGCTTGGGAGGCACAGATACGCAGTATTTT. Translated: CASSLGGTDTQYF. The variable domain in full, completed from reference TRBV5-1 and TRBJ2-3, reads KAGVTQTPRYLIKTRGQQVTLSCSPISGHRSVSWYQQTPGQGLQFLFEYFSETQRNKGNFPGRFSGRQFSNSRSEMNVSTLELGDSALYLCASSLGGTDTQYFGPGTRLTVL.

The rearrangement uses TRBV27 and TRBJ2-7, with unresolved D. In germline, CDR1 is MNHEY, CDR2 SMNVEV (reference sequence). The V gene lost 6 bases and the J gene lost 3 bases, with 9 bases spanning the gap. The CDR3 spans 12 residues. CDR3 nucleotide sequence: TGTGCCAGCAGGGGCATAGGCTACGAGCAGTACTTC. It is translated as CASRGIGYEQYF.

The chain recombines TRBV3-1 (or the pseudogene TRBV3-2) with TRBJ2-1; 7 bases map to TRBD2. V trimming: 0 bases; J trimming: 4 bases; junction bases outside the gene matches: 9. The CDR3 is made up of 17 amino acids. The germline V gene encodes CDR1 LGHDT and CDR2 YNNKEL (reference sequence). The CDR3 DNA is TGTGCCAGCAGCCAAGATCCCCCCCCACTAGCGTACAATGAGCAGTTCTTC. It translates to CASSQDPPPLAYNEQFF.

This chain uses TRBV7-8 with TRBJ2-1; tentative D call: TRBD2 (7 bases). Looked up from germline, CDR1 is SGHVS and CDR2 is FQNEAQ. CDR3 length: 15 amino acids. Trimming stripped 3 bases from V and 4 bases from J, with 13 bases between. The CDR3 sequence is CASSFRGGLYNEQFF. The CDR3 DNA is TGTGCCAGCAGCTTTCGCGGGGGCCTATACAATGAGCAGTTCTTC.